Detailed here is one TCR beta chain. The antigen is not known. This sample is drawn from a study of siplizumab effects on memory and regulatory T cells. General study findings and limits: Naive T cell populations appeared to exhibit greater diversity than memory cells and appeared to be major alloresponse contributors. The average Treg-derived proportion among mappable alloreactive CD4+ clones was less than 80% with siplizumab versus around 26% in controls. It was not possible to assign a naive or memory phenotype to roughly 80-97% of proliferating CD4+ or CD8+ clones. The study found that siplizumab significantly reduced alloreactive sequences traceable to unstimulated CD4+ memory cells.

The germline V and J ends were trimmed by 6 bases and 6 bases, with 9 bases remaining between them. The CDR3 sequence is 12 residues long. CDR1 SNHLY and CDR2 FYNNEI come from the germline V gene. Here immunoSEQ multiplex PCR was the method, and the copy in TCRdb shows in-frame clones only, minus some. Found here are fewer than 100,000 clones, 94% of them singletons; the top ten hold around 0.33%. The gene calls are TRBV2 and TRBJ2-4; a weak D match, TRBD1 (5 bases). This sequence originates from a human donor in good health. The specimen sequenced was non-Treg CD4+ T cells sorted from blood. The DNA of the CDR3 is TGTGCCAGCAGGTCCCAGGGAAACATTCAGTACTTC. Encoded protein: CASRSQGNIQYF.